A selection of T cell receptor beta chains follows, all from one sample in a study of T cell repertoires in cytomegalovirus infection. A single record per CDR3 protein comes from TCRdb applying MiXCR to the reads. There are some 590,000 distinct CDR3 sequences in the sample; 40% occur only once, and over 45% lies in the top ten. The antigens for these receptors are not known. The source was cultured PBMCs, collected from culture after CMV antigen stimulation. These receptors originate from a human donor in good health (CMV status not recorded). Some clones in this sample may be carry-over from other donors' samples. CDR3s include the opening cysteine and the closing phenylalanine or tryptophan. Fields, in order: clone size, J gene, D gene, V gene, CDR3 protein, CDR3 DNA. The D gene is left open where the match is weak. Not all rows give a size; the values are once, few, many and, for expanded clones, a class.

clone_size: .
j_call: TRBJ1-1
d_call: .
v_call: TRBV20-1
cdr3_aa: CSARDSPPQLEAFF
cdr3_nt: TGCAGTGCTAGAGATAGCCCCCCGCAATTAGAAGCTTTCTTT

clone_size: .
j_call: TRBJ2-3
d_call: .
v_call: TRBV5-1
cdr3_aa: CASSLEWVSTDTQYF
cdr3_nt: TGCGCCAGCAGCTTGGAATGGGTCAGCACAGATACGCAGTATTTT

clone_size: few
j_call: TRBJ2-2
d_call: .
v_call: TRBV7-2
cdr3_aa: CASSLVGGGYTGELFF
cdr3_nt: TGTGCCAGCAGCTTAGTGGGCGGCGGGTACACCGGGGAGCTGTTTTTT

clone_size: .
j_call: TRBJ2-5
d_call: .
v_call: TRBV19
cdr3_aa: CASSDKEETQYF
cdr3_nt: TGTGCCTCCTCGGACAAAGAAGAGACCCAGTACTTC

clone_size: few
j_call: TRBJ2-5
d_call: .
v_call: TRBV7-2
cdr3_aa: CASSLDLAETQYF
cdr3_nt: TGTGCCAGCAGCTTAGACTTAGCTGAGACCCAGTACTTC

clone_size: .
j_call: TRBJ2-7
d_call: .
v_call: TRBV7-8
cdr3_aa: CASSALGPVSYEQYF
cdr3_nt: TGTGCCAGCAGCGCCCTAGGGCCGGTGTCCTACGAGCAGTACTTC

clone_size: .
j_call: TRBJ1-2
d_call: TRBD1
v_call: TRBV12-3/TRBV12-4
cdr3_aa: CASSPPTGSRYGYTF
cdr3_nt: TGTGCCAGCAGTCCCCCGACAGGGAGCCGCTATGGCTACACCTTC

clone_size: .
j_call: TRBJ1-4
d_call: TRBD1
v_call: TRBV5-5
cdr3_aa: CASSLGGTGGEKLFF
cdr3_nt: TGTGCCAGCAGCTTGGGCGGGACAGGCGGTGAAAAACTGTTTTTT

clone_size: .
j_call: TRBJ2-3
d_call: .
v_call: TRBV6-1
cdr3_aa: CASSEGGRADTQYF
cdr3_nt: TGTGCCAGCAGTGAGGGGGGGCGGGCGGATACGCAGTATTTT

clone_size: .
j_call: TRBJ1-1
d_call: .
v_call: TRBV6-6
cdr3_aa: CASSYSLGRHTEAFF
cdr3_nt: TGTGCCAGCAGTTACTCGTTAGGACGTCACACTGAAGCTTTCTTT

clone_size: .
j_call: TRBJ2-5
d_call: .
v_call: TRBV12-3/TRBV12-4
cdr3_aa: CASKERGTQETQYF
cdr3_nt: TGTGCCAGCAAAGAAAGGGGGACCCAAGAGACCCAGTACTTC

clone_size: .
j_call: TRBJ2-7
d_call: .
v_call: TRBV4-1
cdr3_aa: CASSQAPGGVDEQYF
cdr3_nt: TGCGCCAGCAGCCAAGCACCGGGCGGGGTCGACGAGCAGTACTTC

clone_size: .
j_call: TRBJ2-7
d_call: .
v_call: TRBV6-2/TRBV6-3
cdr3_aa: CASSYGLSIDEQYF
cdr3_nt: TGTGCCAGCAGTTACGGACTATCCATCGACGAGCAGTACTTC

clone_size: few
j_call: TRBJ2-1
d_call: .
v_call: TRBV7-2
cdr3_aa: CASSLVDRRRQFF
cdr3_nt: TGTGCCAGCAGCTTAGTCGACCGGAGGCGGCAGTTCTTC

clone_size: .
j_call: TRBJ2-1
d_call: TRBD1
v_call: TRBV6-1
cdr3_aa: CASSELAGGGNEQFF
cdr3_nt: TGTGCCAGCAGTGAATTAGCAGGGGGCGGGAATGAGCAGTTCTTC

clone_size: few
j_call: TRBJ2-5
d_call: .
v_call: TRBV7-2
cdr3_aa: CASSPRLSVGQETQYF
cdr3_nt: TGTGCCAGCAGCCCTAGACTGTCGGTGGGCCAAGAGACCCAGTACTTC

clone_size: few
j_call: TRBJ2-7
d_call: TRBD2
v_call: TRBV7-2
cdr3_aa: CASSLVAGADEQYF
cdr3_nt: TGTGCCAGCAGCTTAGTAGCGGGAGCGGATGAGCAGTACTTC

clone_size: .
j_call: TRBJ2-7
d_call: .
v_call: TRBV7-2
cdr3_aa: CASHLRERASGTYEQYF
cdr3_nt: TGTGCCAGCCACTTGCGAGAGCGGGCTAGTGGGACCTACGAGCAGTACTTC

clone_size: .
j_call: TRBJ1-5
d_call: TRBD1
v_call: TRBV7-6
cdr3_aa: CASSNGTVNQPQHF
cdr3_nt: TGTGCCAGCAGCAACGGGACAGTAAATCAGCCCCAGCATTTT

clone_size: .
j_call: TRBJ2-3
d_call: TRBD2
v_call: TRBV12-3/TRBV12-4
cdr3_aa: CASSAERGDTQYF
cdr3_nt: TGTGCCAGCAGCGCAGAGCGGGGAGATACGCAGTATTTT